A selection of T cell receptor beta chains follows, all from one sample in a study of blood T cell repertoires in COVID-19. Measured with immunoSEQ multiplex PCR; TCRdb has only the in-frame clones, and not every one. Of about 200,000 clones in the sample, 80% to 90% were seen once. Sequencing input: peripheral blood. All receptors derive from an elderly woman with acute or convalescent COVID-19. The CDR3 runs from the conserved cysteine through the conserved F or W. The order of the fields is J gene, V gene, CDR3 protein.

TRBJ2-3 TRBV27 CASSLWRSDTQYF
. TRBV9 CASRQVHSNQPQYF
TRBJ2-7 TRBV27 CASSFRDRAYEQYF
TRBJ2-5 TRBV29-1 CSVLPEDQETQYF
TRBJ2-7 TRBV29-1 CSVEGQGVDEQYF
TRBJ1-1 TRBV7-9 CASSLGTEPAFF
TRBJ2-7 TRBV20-1 CSASVAYEQYF
TRBJ2-1 TRBV4-1 CASRPTGTGSYNEQFF
TRBJ1-2 TRBV29-1 CSVRDRANYGYTF
TRBJ2-2 TRBV5-1 CASSRSGGNTGELFF
TRBJ2-5 TRBV6-6 CASSLTGTGLPQETQYF
TRBJ2-7 TRBV13 CASSLVGLARQYF
TRBJ1-2 TRBV7-2 CASSFAGSTGGYTF
TRBJ2-7 TRBV19 CASSGTGTGSYEQYF
TRBJ2-1 TRBV11-3 CASSPFGGANEQFF
TRBJ2-5 TRBV6-9 CASSYPSERGGETQYF
TRBJ1-6 TRBV19 CASSIGSTGLGSPLHF
TRBJ2-3 TRBV25-1 CASSEYGSTDTQYF
TRBJ2-7 TRBV5-8 CASSLHGQFYEQYF
TRBJ2-1 TRBV6-5 CASRTGLAGYNEQFF
TRBJ1-1 TRBV19 CASTLRQGSTEAFF
TRBJ1-5 TRBV10-3 CAISESRPGSNQPQHF
TRBJ2-7 TRBV5-1 CASSKGAGVGYEQYF
TRBJ1-6 TRBV4-2 CASELTGSGDSPLHF
TRBJ2-7 TRBV7-9 CASSEQVTYEQYF
TRBJ2-3 TRBV5-4 CASSLDDRGTDTQYF
TRBJ1-2 TRBV18 CASSPPAGLKEGYTF
TRBJ1-4 TRBV28 CGTGEEYNEKLFF
TRBJ1-3 TRBV7-2 CASSFLPGNHGNTIYF
TRBJ2-1 TRBV7-2 CASSLVANGEQFF
TRBJ1-1 TRBV2 CASREDRVRTEAFF
TRBJ1-6 TRBV30 CAWSDGQGSSPLHF
TRBJ1-1 TRBV11-2 CASSLQGQANTEAFF
TRBJ1-5 TRBV6-5 CASSGGRQGNQPQHF
TRBJ2-7 TRBV7-2 CASSLVPYEQYF
TRBJ1-1 TRBV14 CASSQITGTGRGDTEAFF
TRBJ1-1 TRBV11-2 CASSRGQGIGAFF
TRBJ2-6 TRBV19 CASSIGQAWTSGANVLTF
TRBJ1-1 TRBV7-9 CASSPGQLVWGEAFF
TRBJ2-1 TRBV25-1 CASSDPSWDRGPAHEQFF
TRBJ2-7 TRBV7-6 CASSLVGLKYF
TRBJ2-7 TRBV7-9 CASSRTEQGSYEQYF
TRBJ1-2 TRBV10-2 CASSQGYGYTF
TRBJ1-5 TRBV4-2 CASSQPRRGLSNQPQHF
TRBJ2-7 TRBV5-1 CASSFLQGVEQYF
TRBJ1-2 TRBV18 CASSPSTGLHSNYGYTF
TRBJ1-2 TRBV27 CASRRTELYGYTF
TRBJ1-6 TRBV30 CAWSVKGQYNSPLHF
TRBJ1-1 TRBV7-6 CASSLDQGSNTEAFF
TRBJ1-5 TRBV29-1 CSVGTGTSNQPQHF
TRBJ2-7 TRBV29-1 CSSSGTGDEQYF
TRBJ1-2 TRBV4-1 CASSRDREYGYTF
TRBJ1-2 TRBV5-1 CASSLGQFQGGYTF
TRBJ2-3 TRBV7-9 CASGWGTETDTQYF
TRBJ1-1 TRBV10-3 CAISEGQPNTEAFF